In its sample, the clone carrying this TCR beta chain was seen a few times. TCRdb redid the calling of the reads with MiXCR, one entry per CDR3 protein. This repertoire shows under 350,000 distinct CDR3 sequences, roughly a tenth found once; its top ten account for around 2.6%. The data stem from a study of T cell repertoires in cytomegalovirus infection. Study information: Both CMV infection and a matching HLA type were indicated by public TCR beta signatures.

The CDR3 runs to 15 residues. Germline trimming cut 3 bases from V and 2 bases from J; bases unmatched to any gene: 4. Per germline, CDR1 SGHTA and CDR2 FQGTGA. The chain carries TRBV7-3 and TRBJ1-2, with 9 bases identical to TRBD1. Material for sequencing was PBMCs. The sequence came from a human donor in good health (CMV status not recorded). Some clones in this sample may be carry-over from other donors' samples. The CDR3 DNA reads as TGTGCCAGCAGCTTCGGACAGGGGAGCAACTATGGCTACACCTTC. It is translated as CASSFGQGSNYGYTF.